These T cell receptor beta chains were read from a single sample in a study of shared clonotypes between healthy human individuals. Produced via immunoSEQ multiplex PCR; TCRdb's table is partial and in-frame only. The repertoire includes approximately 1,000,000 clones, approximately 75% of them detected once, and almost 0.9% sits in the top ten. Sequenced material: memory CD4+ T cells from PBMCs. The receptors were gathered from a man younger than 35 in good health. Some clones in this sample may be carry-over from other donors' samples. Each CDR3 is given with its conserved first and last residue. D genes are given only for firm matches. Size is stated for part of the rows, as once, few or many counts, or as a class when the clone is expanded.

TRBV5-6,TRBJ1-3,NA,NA,TGTGCCAGCAGCTTCCTCGGACGTACCTCTGGAAACACCATATATTTT,CASSFLGRTSGNTIYF
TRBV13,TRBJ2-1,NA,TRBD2,TGTGCCAGCAGCTTAGTAGGGACTATGGAGCAGTTCTTC,CASSLVGTMEQFF
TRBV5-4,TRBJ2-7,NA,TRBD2,TGTGCCAGCAGCCCGACCGGGACTAGCGAATACGAGCAGTACTTC,CASSPTGTSEYEQYF
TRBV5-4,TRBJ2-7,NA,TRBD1,TGTGCCAGCAGCTTGGCAGCAGGGGGCTTTTACGAGCAGTACTTC,CASSLAAGGFYEQYF
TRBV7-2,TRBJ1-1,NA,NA,TGTGCCAGCAGCTTAGTAGGCAGGGTGGCCACTGAAGCTTTCTTT,CASSLVGRVATEAFF
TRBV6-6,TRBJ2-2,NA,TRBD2,TGTGCCACACGGGATGGGAGCGGGAGAATTACCGGGGAGCTGTTTTTT,CATRDGSGRITGELFF
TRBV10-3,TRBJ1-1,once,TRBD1,TGTGCCATCAGTGCACGACAGGGGGCGGGCACTGAAGCTTTCTTT,CAISARQGAGTEAFF
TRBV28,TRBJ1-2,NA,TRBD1,TGTGCCAGCAGGAGGGACAGGGCCTATGGCTACACCTTC,CASRRDRAYGYTF
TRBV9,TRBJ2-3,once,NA,TGTGCCAGCAGCCCTGAGGGTGGGCTCGGTACGCAGTATTTT,CASSPEGGLGTQYF
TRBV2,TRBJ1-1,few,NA,TGTGCCAGCAGTGTGCAGGGGACCACTGAAGCTTTCTTT,CASSVQGTTEAFF
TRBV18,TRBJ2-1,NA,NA,TGTGCCAGCCCACCACCCTTGTCCGCCGTCTCCTACAATGAGCAGTTCTTC,CASPPPLSAVSYNEQFF
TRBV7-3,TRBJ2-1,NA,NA,TGTGCCAGCAGCTTAAGGGGAGGACTTTTTAAAGGGACCTCATTCACATACAATGAGCAGTTCTTC,CASSLRGGLFKGTSFTYNEQFF
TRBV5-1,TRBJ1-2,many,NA,TGCGCCAGCAGTTTTTCGAGTTATGGCTACACCTTC,CASSFSSYGYTF
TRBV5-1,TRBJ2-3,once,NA,TGCGCCAGCAGCCCCACTGTTTCTAGCACAGATACGCAGTATTTT,CASSPTVSSTDTQYF
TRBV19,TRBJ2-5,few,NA,TGTGCCAGTAGTATGAAGGAGGGGGGGACCCAGTACTTC,CASSMKEGGTQYF
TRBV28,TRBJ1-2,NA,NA,TGTGCCAGCAGCGTGGGCAGGAAGCATGGCTACACCTTC,CASSVGRKHGYTF
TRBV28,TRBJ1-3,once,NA,TGTGCCAGCATTGGGGGTGGTTCGGGAAACACCATATATTTT,CASIGGGSGNTIYF
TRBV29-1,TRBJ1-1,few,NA,TGCAGCGTTGATAGCCAGAGTAACACTGAAGCTTTCTTT,CSVDSQSNTEAFF
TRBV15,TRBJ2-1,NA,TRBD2,TGTGCCACCAGGGGTGATCGACTAGCGGACTACAATGAGCAGTTCTTC,CATRGDRLADYNEQFF
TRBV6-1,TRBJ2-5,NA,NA,TGTGCCACGGCGGACCTACCTCAAGAGACCCAGTACTTC,CATADLPQETQYF